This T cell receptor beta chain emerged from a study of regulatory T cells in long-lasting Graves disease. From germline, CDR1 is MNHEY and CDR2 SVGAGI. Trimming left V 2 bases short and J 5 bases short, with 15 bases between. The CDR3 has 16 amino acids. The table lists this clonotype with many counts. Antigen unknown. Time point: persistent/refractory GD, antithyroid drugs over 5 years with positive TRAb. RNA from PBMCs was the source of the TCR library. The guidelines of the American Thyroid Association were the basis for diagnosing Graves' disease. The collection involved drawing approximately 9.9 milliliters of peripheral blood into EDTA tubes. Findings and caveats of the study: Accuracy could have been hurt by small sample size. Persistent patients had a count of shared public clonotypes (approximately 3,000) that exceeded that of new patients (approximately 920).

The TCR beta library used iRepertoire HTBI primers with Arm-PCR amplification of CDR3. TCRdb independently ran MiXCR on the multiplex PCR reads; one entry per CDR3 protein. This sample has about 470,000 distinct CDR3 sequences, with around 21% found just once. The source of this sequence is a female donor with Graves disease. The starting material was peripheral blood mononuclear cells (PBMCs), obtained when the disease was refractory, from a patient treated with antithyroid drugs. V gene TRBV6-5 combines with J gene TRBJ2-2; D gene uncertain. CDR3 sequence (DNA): TGTGCCAGCAGTTACGAGTTAGAGCTCCGGACCGGGGAGCTGTTTTTT. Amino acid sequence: CASSYELELRTGELFF.